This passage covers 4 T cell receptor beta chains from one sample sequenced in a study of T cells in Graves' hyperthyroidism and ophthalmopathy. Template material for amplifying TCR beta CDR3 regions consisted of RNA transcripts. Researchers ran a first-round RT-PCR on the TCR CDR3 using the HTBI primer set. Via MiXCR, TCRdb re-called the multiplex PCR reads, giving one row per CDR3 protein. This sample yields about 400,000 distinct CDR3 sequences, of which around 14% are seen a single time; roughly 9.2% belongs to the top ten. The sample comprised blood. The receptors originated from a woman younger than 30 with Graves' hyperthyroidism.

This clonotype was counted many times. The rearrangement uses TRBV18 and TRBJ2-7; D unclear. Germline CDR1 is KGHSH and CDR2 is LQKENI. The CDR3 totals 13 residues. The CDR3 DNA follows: TGTTCATCTGAGGACGGATCATCCTACGAGCAGTACTTC. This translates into CSSEDGSSYEQYF.

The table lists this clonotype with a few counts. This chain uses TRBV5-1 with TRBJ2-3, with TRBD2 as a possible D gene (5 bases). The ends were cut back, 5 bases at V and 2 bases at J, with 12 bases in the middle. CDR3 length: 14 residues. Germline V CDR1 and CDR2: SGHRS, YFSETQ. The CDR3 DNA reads TGCGCCAGCAGTCCGGCCGGGATCACAGATACGCAGTATTTT. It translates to CASSPAGITDTQYF.

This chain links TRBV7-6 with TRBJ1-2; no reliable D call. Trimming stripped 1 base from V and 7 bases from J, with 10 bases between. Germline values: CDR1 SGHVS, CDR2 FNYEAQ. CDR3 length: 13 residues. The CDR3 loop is CASSLGLDSGYTF. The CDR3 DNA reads TGTGCCAGCAGCTTAGGCTTAGACTCTGGCTACACCTTC.

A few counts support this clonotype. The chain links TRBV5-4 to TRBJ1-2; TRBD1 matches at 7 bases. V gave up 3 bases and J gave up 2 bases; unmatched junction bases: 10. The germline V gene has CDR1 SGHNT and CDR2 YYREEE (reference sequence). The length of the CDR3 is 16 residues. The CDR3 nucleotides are TGTGCCAGCAGCTCGCGTTCCGGGACAGCGAACTATGGCTACACCTTC. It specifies CASSSRSGTANYGYTF.